The TCR beta chain under discussion was sequenced for a study of memory CD4+ T cells and cytomegalovirus serostatus. CDR3 length: 16 amino acids. Germline-derived CDR1 and CDR2 are SGHVS and FQNEAQ. The J segment lost 1 base and the V segment lost 5 bases, leaving 8 bases of the junction unmatched. Per the original methods: Out-of-frame sequences were removed, leaving about 2,300,000 distinct TCRbeta sequences. The method was immunoSEQ multiplex PCR; TCRdb's version includes in-frame clones alone and lacks a portion of them. V, J and clone size derive from that table, while D and trimming were established from the DNA sequence. The sample includes 35,000 to 40,000 clones, about 80% of them seen just once. The sort gate was single viable CD3+CD4+CD8-CD45RO+ cells for memory CD4+ T cells.

This sequence joins TRBV7-8 and TRBJ2-1; 7 bases match TRBD1. The TCR was taken from an adult in good health and CMV-seropositive. Sequencing was done on a sample of memory CD4+ T cells from blood. CDR3: CASSRWTGRSYNEQFF. As DNA, the CDR3 is TGTGCCAGCAGCCGTTGGACAGGCAGGTCCTACAATGAGCAGTTCTTC.